Listed below are T cell receptor beta chains from one sample, sequenced in a study of cytomegalovirus exposure and HLA in healthy donors. The table came from immunoSEQ multiplex PCR; TCRdb's copy has only in-frame clones and leaves some out. The sample lists about 190,000 clones, around 82% seen once, with about 1.8% in the top ten. Material: PBMCs. These receptors were obtained from a man between 18 and 29 years old in good health and CMV-seronegative. CDR3s include the opening cysteine and the closing phenylalanine or tryptophan. A D gene is named only where the DNA matches it firmly. Size tells how often a clone was seen (once, few, many) or the class of an expanded clone, and some rows leave it out.

J,size,D,V,DNA,CDR3
TRBJ1-1,.,TRBD1,TRBV5-1,TGCGCCAGCAGCTTCCGACCACAGGGGGAGGAAACTGAAGCTTTCTTT,CASSFRPQGEETEAFF
TRBJ2-1,.,TRBD1,TRBV2,TGTGCCAGCAGTGAAAATGGACAGGGGTACTACTACTACTACAATGAGCAGTTCTTC,CASSENGQGYYYYYNEQFF
TRBJ2-7,once,TRBD1,TRBV19,TGTGCCAGTAGTACGCCTCCGGGACAGGGGTTGGTCGAGCAGTACTTC,CASSTPPGQGLVEQYF
TRBJ2-1,few,TRBD2,TRBV5-4,TGTGCCAGCAGCCCGAGGACTAGCGGGATACCAAACAATGAGCAGTTCTTC,CASSPRTSGIPNNEQFF
TRBJ1-5,.,.,TRBV15,TGTGCCACCAGCAGAGATCGGGGGTTTGGGACCCATGACAATCAGCCCCAGCATTTT,CATSRDRGFGTHDNQPQHF
TRBJ2-3,few,.,TRBV5-1,TGCGCCAGCAGCTTGGTGTTTCAGCGTAGCACAGATACGCAGTATTTT,CASSLVFQRSTDTQYF
TRBJ2-3,.,.,TRBV27,TGTGCCAGCAGTTTCCGTCTAGCAACAGATACGCAGTATTTT,CASSFRLATDTQYF
TRBJ2-3,.,.,TRBV5-1,TGCGCCAGCAGCTTGGTACTAGCCACAGATACGCAGTATTTT,CASSLVLATDTQYF
TRBJ2-3,.,.,TRBV10-1,TGCGCCAGCAGTAGATCGGGGGACACAGATACGCAGTATTTT,CASSRSGDTDTQYF
TRBJ2-5,.,.,TRBV2,TGTGCCAGCAGAAGCACTAACCCCCAAGAGACCCAGTACTTC,CASRSTNPQETQYF
TRBJ2-1,.,.,TRBV11-2,TGTGCCAGCAGCTTAGACCGGGTAGGCAATGAGCAGTTCTTC,CASSLDRVGNEQFF
TRBJ1-1,.,.,TRBV9,TGTGCCAGCAGCGCGACAGGGAACACTGAAGCTTTCTTT,CASSATGNTEAFF
TRBJ1-1,.,.,TRBV5-6,TGTGCCAGCAGCTTGTGGGGGGGCACTGAAGCTTTCTTT,CASSLWGGTEAFF
TRBJ1-1,.,.,TRBV6-1,TGTGCCAGCAGACAATATGGGGAGAGCACTGAAGCTTTCTTT,CASRQYGESTEAFF
TRBJ1-5,.,.,TRBV6-5,TGTGCCAGCAGTCAATACGTAGATAGCAATCAGCCCCAGCATTTT,CASSQYVDSNQPQHF
TRBJ1-1,.,.,TRBV4-3,TGCGCCAGCAGCCAAGACCTGGGGAGGGTAGCTTTCTTT,CASSQDLGRVAFF
TRBJ2-1,.,TRBD2,TRBV7-9,TGTGCCAGCAGCAGCTGGACTAGCGGGAGGGCCAGGGTATACAATGAGCAGTTCTTC,CASSSWTSGRARVYNEQFF
TRBJ2-2,.,TRBD1,TRBV4-1,TGCGCCAGCAGCCGCAAGGGGACAGGTGACACCGGGGAGCTGTTTTTT,CASSRKGTGDTGELFF
TRBJ1-4,once,.,TRBV6-1,TGTGCCAGCAGTGACCGGGGTGAAAAACTGTTTTTT,CASSDRGEKLFF
TRBJ1-1,.,.,TRBV5-1,TGCGCCAGCAGCTCAAGACAGGACTGGGGCACTGAAGCTTTCTTT,CASSSRQDWGTEAFF
TRBJ1-2,.,.,TRBV7-2,TGTGCCAGCAGCGGAAGAGGTCGGGGAACAGAAGGCTACACCTTC,CASSGRGRGTEGYTF
TRBJ2-1,.,TRBD2,TRBV6-1,TGTGCCAGCAGTGAAGGGCTAGCGGGGTACAATGAGCAGTTCTTC,CASSEGLAGYNEQFF
TRBJ1-1,.,TRBD1,TRBV7-2,TGTGCCAGCAGCTTACGGGCCGGGACAGGGGCTCTGAACACTGAAGCTTTCTTT,CASSLRAGTGALNTEAFF
TRBJ1-3,.,TRBD1,TRBV4-1,TGCGCCAGCAGCCAAGCCCAACCGGGACAGGGAGGAAACACCATATATTTT,CASSQAQPGQGGNTIYF
TRBJ1-2,.,.,TRBV10-3,TGTGCCATCACCGGAGGTATAAGGACGGGTCAGCGCTACACCTTC,CAITGGIRTGQRYTF
TRBJ2-3,.,.,TRBV15,TGTGCCACCAGCAGAGTAGGGGATTTACGAGGCACAGATACGCAGTATTTT,CATSRVGDLRGTDTQYF
TRBJ1-4,.,TRBD1,TRBV10-3,TGTGCCATCAGTGAGTCGGGACAGGGGTTTGAAAAACTGTTTTTT,CAISESGQGFEKLFF
TRBJ2-2,.,TRBD1,TRBV5-1,TGCGCCAGCAGCTTGTCTGGACAGGGGGCCGGGGAGCTGTTTTTT,CASSLSGQGAGELFF
TRBJ2-7,.,.,TRBV18,TGTGCCAGCTCACCACCTTCGGGACAAGGCTACGAGCAGTACTTC,CASSPPSGQGYEQYF
TRBJ1-2,once,.,TRBV11-2,TGTGCCAGCAGCTTAGATGCGGGGGGCCTAGGATATGGCTACACCTTC,CASSLDAGGLGYGYTF
TRBJ1-4,.,TRBD1,TRBV27,TGTGCCAGCACCCACTACAGGGGTGGCGGAAAACTGTTTTTT,CASTHYRGGGKLFF
TRBJ1-4,.,TRBD1,TRBV5-1,TGCGCCAGCAGCCCGGGACAGGGGACGCAAAATGAAAAACTGTTTTTT,CASSPGQGTQNEKLFF
TRBJ2-5,.,TRBD2,TRBV10-3,TGTGCCATCAGTGAGACCCAGCGGGAGTTAGGTGAGACCCAGTACTTC,CAISETQRELGETQYF
TRBJ2-3,.,TRBD2,TRBV5-4,TGTGCCAGCAGCACTGCGGGGGGCCAAGGAGATACGCAGTATTTT,CASSTAGGQGDTQYF
TRBJ2-3,.,.,TRBV27,TGTGCCAGCAGTCCCTCCGGCAGGGGCGGCGGCACAGATACGCAGTATTTT,CASSPSGRGGGTDTQYF
TRBJ1-6,few,.,TRBV19,TGTGCCAGTAGTCCTCTGGACAGCCATAATTCACCCCTCCACTTT,CASSPLDSHNSPLHF